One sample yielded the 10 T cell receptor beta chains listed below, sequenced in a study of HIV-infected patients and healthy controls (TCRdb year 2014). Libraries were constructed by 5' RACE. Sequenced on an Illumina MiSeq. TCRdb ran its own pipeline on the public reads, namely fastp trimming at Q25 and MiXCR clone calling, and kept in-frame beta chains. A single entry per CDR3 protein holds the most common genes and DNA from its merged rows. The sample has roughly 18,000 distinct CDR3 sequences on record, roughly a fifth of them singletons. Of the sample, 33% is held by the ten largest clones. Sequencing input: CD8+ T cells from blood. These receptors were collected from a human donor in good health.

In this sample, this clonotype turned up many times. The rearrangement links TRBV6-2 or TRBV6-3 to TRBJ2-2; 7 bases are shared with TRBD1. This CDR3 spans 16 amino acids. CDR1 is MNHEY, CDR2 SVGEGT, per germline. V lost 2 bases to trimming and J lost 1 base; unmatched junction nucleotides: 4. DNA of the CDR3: TGTGCCAGCAGTTACCCCTGGACAGGGAACACCGGGGAGCTGTTTTTT. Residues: CASSYPWTGNTGELFF.

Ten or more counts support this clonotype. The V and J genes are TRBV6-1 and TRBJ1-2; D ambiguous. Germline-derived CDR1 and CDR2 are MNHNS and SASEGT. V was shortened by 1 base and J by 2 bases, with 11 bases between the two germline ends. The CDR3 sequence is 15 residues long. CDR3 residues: CASSEVMAGNYGYTF. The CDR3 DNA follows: TGTGCCAGCAGTGAAGTAATGGCGGGGAACTATGGCTACACCTTC.

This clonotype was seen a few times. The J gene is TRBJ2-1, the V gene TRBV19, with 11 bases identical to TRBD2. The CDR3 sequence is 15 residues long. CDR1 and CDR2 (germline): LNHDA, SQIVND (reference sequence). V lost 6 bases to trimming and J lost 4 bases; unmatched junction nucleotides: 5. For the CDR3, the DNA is TGTGCCAGTAGGAGACTAGCGGGGACTTACAATGAGCAGTTCTTC. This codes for CASRRLAGTYNEQFF.

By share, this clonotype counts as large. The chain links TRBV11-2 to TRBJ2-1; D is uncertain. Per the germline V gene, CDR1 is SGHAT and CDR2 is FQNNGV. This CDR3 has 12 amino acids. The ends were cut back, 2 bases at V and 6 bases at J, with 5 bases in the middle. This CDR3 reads CASSLSSNEQFF. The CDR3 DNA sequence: TGTGCCAGCAGCTTATCTTCCAATGAGCAGTTCTTC.

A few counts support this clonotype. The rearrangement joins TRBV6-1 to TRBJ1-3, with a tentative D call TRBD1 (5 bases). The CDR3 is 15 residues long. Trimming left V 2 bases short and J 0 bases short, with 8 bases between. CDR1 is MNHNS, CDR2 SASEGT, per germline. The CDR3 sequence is CASSEFGGSGNTIYF. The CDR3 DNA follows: TGTGCCAGCAGTGAATTCGGGGGCTCTGGAAACACCATATATTTT.

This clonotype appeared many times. CDR3 nucleotide sequence: TGCAGTGCTAGACTAAAGGGGACGTATAATAGCAATCAGCCCCAGCATTTT. It translates to CSARLKGTYNSNQPQHF. The chain links TRBV20-1 to TRBJ1-5, with D maybe TRBD1 (5 bases). Between the trimmed V and J ends, which lost 2 bases and 0 bases, there was a span of 17 bases. This CDR3 is built from 17 residues. The germline V gene encodes CDR1 DFQATT and CDR2 SNEGSKA (reference sequence).

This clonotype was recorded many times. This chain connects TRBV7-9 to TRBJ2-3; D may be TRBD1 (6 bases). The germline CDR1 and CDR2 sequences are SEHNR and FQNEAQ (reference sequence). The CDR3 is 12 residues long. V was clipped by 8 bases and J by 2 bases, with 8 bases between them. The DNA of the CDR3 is TGTGCCAGCCAGGGGTCCACAGATACGCAGTATTTT. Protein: CASQGSTDTQYF.

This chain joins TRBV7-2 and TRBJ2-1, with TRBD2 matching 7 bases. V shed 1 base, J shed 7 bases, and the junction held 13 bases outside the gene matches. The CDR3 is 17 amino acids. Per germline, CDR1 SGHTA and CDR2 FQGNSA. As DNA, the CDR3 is TGTGCCAGCAGCTTAGTGGTAAGGGACTACCATCATAATGAGCAGTTCTTC. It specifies CASSLVVRDYHHNEQFF.

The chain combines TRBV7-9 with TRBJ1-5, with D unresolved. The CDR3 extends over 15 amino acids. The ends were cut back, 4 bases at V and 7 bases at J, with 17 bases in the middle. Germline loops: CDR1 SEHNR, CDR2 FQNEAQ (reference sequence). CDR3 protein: CASSSSMGGGQPQHF. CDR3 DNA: TGTGCCAGCAGCTCTTCAATGGGAGGAGGGCAGCCCCAGCATTTT.

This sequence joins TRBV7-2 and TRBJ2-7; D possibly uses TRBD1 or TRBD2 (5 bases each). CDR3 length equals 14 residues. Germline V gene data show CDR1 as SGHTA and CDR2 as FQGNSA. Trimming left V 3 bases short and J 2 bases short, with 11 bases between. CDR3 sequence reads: CASSFDRGAYEQYF. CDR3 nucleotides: TGTGCCAGCAGCTTTGATCGGGGCGCCTACGAGCAGTACTTC.